What follows are 14 T cell receptor beta chains derived from one specimen sequenced in a study of T cells in Graves' hyperthyroidism and ophthalmopathy (dated by TCRdb to the late 2010s). Library prep was done by multiplex PCR. These reads were obtained on an Illumina HiSeq 2000. TCR beta CDR3 regions were amplified from RNA transcripts. The first round of RT-PCR for the TCR CDR3 was performed with the HTBI primer set and the Qiagen OneStep RT-PCR kit. TCRdb redid the processing of the public reads, applying fastp at Q25 and MiXCR, and retained in-frame beta chains. Every CDR3 protein is listed once, alongside the most common genes and DNA of its rows. The sample data list hundreds of thousands of distinct CDR3 sequences, and 13% of these were observed just once. The ten largest clones add up to 9.2% of the sample. The sample taken for sequencing was blood. The receptors originated from a woman aged 18-30 years with Graves' hyperthyroidism.

This sequence joins TRBV5-1 and TRBJ1-5, with D tentatively TRBD1 (5 bases). Germline V gene sequence: CDR1 SGHRS, CDR2 YFSETQ. This CDR3 contains 15 residues. V lost 4 bases, J lost 3 bases, and 14 bases lay in between. CDR3 in DNA: TGCGCCAGCAGCGTGACCGACAGTCTCAATCAGCCCCAGCATTTT. This gives the protein CASSVTDSLNQPQHF.

This clonotype showed up many times. The gene calls are TRBV12-3 or TRBV12-4 and TRBJ1-6; a weak D match, TRBD1 (5 bases). The CDR3 spans 17 residues. With 3 bases removed from V and 7 bases from J, the gap between germline ends came to 19 bases. The CDR3 is CASSFSTGTLENSPLHF. CDR3 in DNA: TGTGCCAGCAGTTTTAGTACCGGGACTTTGGAAAATTCACCCCTCCACTTT.

The genes are TRBV4-1 and TRBJ1-4; D call uncertain. CDR3 length: 15 amino acids. Trimming shortened V by 1 base and J by 7 bases, and 13 bases separated the two germline ends. The germline CDR1 and CDR2 sequences are MGHRA and YSYEKL. CDR3 loop: CASSQGPGVGEKLFF. CDR3 coding DNA: TGCGCCAGCAGCCAAGGTCCCGGGGTCGGTGAAAAACTGTTTTTT.

This clonotype was recorded a few times. The gene calls are TRBV6-1 and TRBJ2-7; 12 positions agree with TRBD2. There are 14 residues in the CDR3. J was trimmed by 4 bases and V by 7 bases; bases with no gene match: 5. CDR1 is MNHNS and CDR2 is SASEGT in the germline V gene. CDR3 bases: TGTGCCAGCATACTAGCGGGGGGTCATTACGAGCAGTACTTC. Translated: CASILAGGHYEQYF.

The chain uses TRBV7-2 and TRBJ2-5, with a tentative D call TRBD2 (5 bases). There are 15 residues in the CDR3. Germline assignment: CDR1 SGHTA and CDR2 FQGNSA. Trimming took 0 bases from V and 4 from J, leaving 12 bases between them. The CDR3 reads CASSLAGGWGETQYF. Here the CDR3 DNA reads TGTGCCAGCAGCTTAGCGGGCGGGTGGGGAGAGACCCAGTACTTC.

The table lists this clonotype with many counts. V usage is TRBV6-2 or TRBV6-3 and J usage is TRBJ1-4; D ambiguous. Germline CDR1 reads MNHEY; CDR2 reads SVGEGT. This CDR3 has 12 amino acids. The V end lost 5 bases, the J end lost 5 bases, and 6 bases lay between the germline ends. The CDR3 protein is CASSRRNEKLFF. CDR3 coding DNA: TGTGCCAGCAGTCGCAGGAATGAAAAACTGTTTTTT.

This clonotype was recorded at least ten times. The chain links TRBV24-1 to TRBJ2-1; D uncertain. V lost 2 bases, J lost 0 bases, and 10 bases lay in between. Germline assignment: CDR1 KGHDR and CDR2 SFDVKD. The CDR3 has 16 residues. The CDR3 sequence is CATSDCPISSYNEQFF. The CDR3 nucleotides read TGTGCCACCAGTGATTGCCCCATTAGCTCCTACAATGAGCAGTTCTTC.

This clonotype was picked up many times. The V and J genes are TRBV7-9 and TRBJ2-6; 7 bases fit TRBD1. The length of the CDR3 is 15 residues. Germline V gene sequence: CDR1 SEHNR, CDR2 FQNEAQ (reference sequence). J was trimmed by 2 bases and V by 6 bases; bases with no gene match: 4. CDR3 DNA sequence: TGTGCCAGCAGGCAAACAGGGGCTGGGGCCAACGTCCTGACTTTC. This gives the protein CASRQTGAGANVLTF.

The table lists this clonotype with many counts. The genes are TRBV2 and TRBJ2-7; 8 bases line up with TRBD2. CDR1 and CDR2 from the germline V gene are SNHLY and FYNNEI. V lost 3 bases, J lost 4 bases, and 5 bases stayed unmatched. The CDR3 is 14 residues long. CDR3 sequence: CASSDLSGSYEQYF. The CDR3 DNA reads TGTGCCAGCAGTGATTTGAGCGGGAGTTACGAGCAGTACTTC.

The chain carries TRBV5-1 and TRBJ2-3, with 12 bases aligning to TRBD2. Germline-derived CDR1 and CDR2 are SGHRS and YFSETQ. V lost 5 bases and J lost 4; bases outside the gene matches: 5. This CDR3 spans 15 amino acids. CDR3 in amino acids: CASRPLAGGPDTQYF. DNA of the CDR3: TGCGCCAGCAGACCTCTAGCGGGAGGGCCAGATACGCAGTATTTT.

This clonotype came up many times. The CDR3 region is CASSDYRGTGNTIYF. CDR3 nucleotide sequence: TGTGCCAGCAGCGACTACAGGGGAACGGGAAACACCATATATTTT. J is TRBJ1-3 and V is TRBV7-2; 7 bases are a match to TRBD1. V trimming: 5 bases; J trimming: 4 bases; junction bases outside the gene matches: 8. In germline, CDR1 is SGHTA, CDR2 FQGNSA. This CDR3 spans 15 amino acids.

Comments on this clonotype: An end of the junction does not agree with germline; a read error may underlie this. CDR3 residues: CGSSEVGIRRGAYNEQFF. As DNA, the CDR3 is TGTGGCAGCAGTGAAGTAGGGATTCGGCGGGGGGCCTACAATGAGCAGTTCTTC. The V and J genes are TRBV6-1 and TRBJ2-1; 8 bases map to TRBD2. This CDR3 contains 18 residues. The V gene's germline CDR1 is MNHNS and CDR2 SASEGT.

This clonotype appeared many times. The chain employs TRBV20-1 and TRBJ2-2, with 10 nucleotides matching TRBD1. CDR3 length: 13 residues. Trimming cost V 5 bases and J 4 bases; bases outside gene matches: 1. Germline CDR1 and CDR2: DFQATT and SNEGSKA (reference sequence). The CDR3 here is CSARTGGTGELFF. DNA for the CDR3: TGCAGTGCTCGGACAGGGGGCACCGGGGAGCTGTTTTTT.

This clonotype was observed at least ten times. The chain recombines TRBV6-1 with TRBJ2-7; TRBD2 agrees at 10 bases. The V gene's germline CDR1 is MNHNS and CDR2 SASEGT. The CDR3 covers 13 residues. Losses at the gene ends were 6 bases for V and 6 bases for J; bases not matched to a gene: 5. The CDR3 reads CASSTSGAGEQYF. For the CDR3, the DNA is TGTGCCAGCAGCACTAGCGGGGCGGGCGAGCAGTACTTC.